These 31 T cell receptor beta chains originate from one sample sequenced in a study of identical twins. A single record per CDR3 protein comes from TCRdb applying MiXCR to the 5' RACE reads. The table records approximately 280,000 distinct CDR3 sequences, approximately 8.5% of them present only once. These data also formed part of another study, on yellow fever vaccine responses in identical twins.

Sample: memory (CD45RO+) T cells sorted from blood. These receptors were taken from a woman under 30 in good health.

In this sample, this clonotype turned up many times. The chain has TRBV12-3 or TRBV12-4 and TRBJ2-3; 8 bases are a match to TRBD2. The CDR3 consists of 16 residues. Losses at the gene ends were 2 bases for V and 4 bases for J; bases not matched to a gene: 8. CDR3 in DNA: TGTGCCAGCAGTTTAACCTTAGCGGGAACGGCAGATACGCAGTATTTT. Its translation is CASSLTLAGTADTQYF.

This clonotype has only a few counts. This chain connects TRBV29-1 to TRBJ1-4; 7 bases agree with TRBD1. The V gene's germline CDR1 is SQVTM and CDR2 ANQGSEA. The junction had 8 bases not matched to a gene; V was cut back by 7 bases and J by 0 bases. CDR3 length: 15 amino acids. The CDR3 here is CSARTGMPTNEKLFF. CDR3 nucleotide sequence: TGCAGCGCTCGGACAGGCATGCCAACTAATGAAAAACTGTTTTTT.

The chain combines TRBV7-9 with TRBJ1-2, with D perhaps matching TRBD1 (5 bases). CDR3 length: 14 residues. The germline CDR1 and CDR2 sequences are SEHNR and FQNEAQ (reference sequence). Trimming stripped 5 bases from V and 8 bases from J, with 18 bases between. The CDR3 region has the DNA TGTGCCAGCAGCATCTTCGGGGGACCTCCCGGCTACACCTTC. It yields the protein CASSIFGGPPGYTF.

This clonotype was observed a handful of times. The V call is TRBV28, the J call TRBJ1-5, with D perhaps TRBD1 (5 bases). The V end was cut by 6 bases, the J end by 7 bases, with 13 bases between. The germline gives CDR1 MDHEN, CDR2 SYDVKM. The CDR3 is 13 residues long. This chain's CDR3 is CASRWQGAQPQHF. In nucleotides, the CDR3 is TGTGCCAGCAGGTGGCAGGGCGCCCAGCCCCAGCATTTT.

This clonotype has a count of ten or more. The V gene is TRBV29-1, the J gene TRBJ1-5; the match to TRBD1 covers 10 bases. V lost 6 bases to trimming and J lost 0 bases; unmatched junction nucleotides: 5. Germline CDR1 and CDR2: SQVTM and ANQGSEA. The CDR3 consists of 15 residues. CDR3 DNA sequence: TGCAGCGTCGGGGGACAGGGGAATAGCAATCAGCCCCAGCATTTT. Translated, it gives CSVGGQGNSNQPQHF.

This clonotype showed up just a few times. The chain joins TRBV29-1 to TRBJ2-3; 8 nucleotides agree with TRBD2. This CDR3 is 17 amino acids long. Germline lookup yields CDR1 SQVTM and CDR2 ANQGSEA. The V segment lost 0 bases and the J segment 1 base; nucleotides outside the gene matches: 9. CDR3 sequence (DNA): TGCAGCGTTGAAGATCTAGGACGGGAGGGAGGCACAGATACGCAGTATTTT. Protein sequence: CSVEDLGREGGTDTQYF.

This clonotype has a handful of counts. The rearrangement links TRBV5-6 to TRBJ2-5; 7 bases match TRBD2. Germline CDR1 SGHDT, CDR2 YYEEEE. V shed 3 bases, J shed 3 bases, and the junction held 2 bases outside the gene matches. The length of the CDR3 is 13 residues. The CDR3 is CASSWGGEETQYF. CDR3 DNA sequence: TGTGCCAGCAGCTGGGGGGGGGAAGAGACCCAGTACTTC.

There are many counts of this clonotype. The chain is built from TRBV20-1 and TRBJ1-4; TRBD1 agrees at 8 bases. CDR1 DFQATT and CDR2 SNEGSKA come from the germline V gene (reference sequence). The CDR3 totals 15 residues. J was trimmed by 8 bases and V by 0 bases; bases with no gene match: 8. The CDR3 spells CSARDSDRGYEKLFF. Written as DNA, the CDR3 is TGCAGTGCTAGAGATAGCGACAGGGGCTACGAAAAACTGTTTTTT.

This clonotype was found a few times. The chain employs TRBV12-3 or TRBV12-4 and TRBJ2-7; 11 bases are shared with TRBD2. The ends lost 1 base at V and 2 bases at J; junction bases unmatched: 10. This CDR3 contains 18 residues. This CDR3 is CASSLVGYGTSGTYEQYF. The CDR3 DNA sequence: TGTGCCAGCAGTTTAGTGGGGTATGGGACTAGCGGAACCTACGAGCAGTACTTC.

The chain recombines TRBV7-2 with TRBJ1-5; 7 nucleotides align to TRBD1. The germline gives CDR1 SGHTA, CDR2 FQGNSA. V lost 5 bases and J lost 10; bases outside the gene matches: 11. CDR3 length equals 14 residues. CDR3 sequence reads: CASSLDRQSGPQHF. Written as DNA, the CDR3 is TGTGCCAGCAGCCTGGACAGGCAGTCCGGCCCCCAGCATTTT.

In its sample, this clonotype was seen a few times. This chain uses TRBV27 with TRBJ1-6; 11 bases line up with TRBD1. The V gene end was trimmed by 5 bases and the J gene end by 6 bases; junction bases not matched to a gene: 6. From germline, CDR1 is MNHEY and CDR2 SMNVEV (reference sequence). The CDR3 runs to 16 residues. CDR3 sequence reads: CASSLGTGGTNSPLHF. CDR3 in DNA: TGTGCCAGCAGTCTAGGGACAGGGGGAACTAATTCACCCCTCCACTTT.

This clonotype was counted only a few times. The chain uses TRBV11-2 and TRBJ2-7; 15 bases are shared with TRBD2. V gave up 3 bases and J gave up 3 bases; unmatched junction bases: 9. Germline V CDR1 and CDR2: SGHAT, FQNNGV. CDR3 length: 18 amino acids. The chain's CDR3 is CASSFPWTSGREIYEQYF. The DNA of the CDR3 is TGTGCCAGCAGCTTCCCCTGGACTAGCGGGAGGGAGATCTACGAGCAGTACTTC. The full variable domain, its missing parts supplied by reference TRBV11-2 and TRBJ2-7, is EAGVAQSPRYKIIEKRQSVAFWCNPISGHATLYWYQQILGQGPKLLIQFQNNGVVDDSQLPKDRFSAERLKGVDSTLKIQPAKLEDSAVYLCASSFPWTSGREIYEQYFGPGTRLTVT.

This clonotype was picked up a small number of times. DNA for the CDR3: TGTGCCACCAGCAAGCGGACAGTCGGTTATACTGAAGCTTTCTTT. Translating it yields CATSKRTVGYTEAFF. The rearrangement uses TRBV15 and TRBJ1-1; perhaps TRBD1 as D (6 bases). The CDR3 extends over 15 amino acids. V lost 4 bases and J 5 bases, leaving 17 bases between the germline ends. CDR1 is LNHNV and CDR2 is YYDKDF in the germline V gene (reference sequence).

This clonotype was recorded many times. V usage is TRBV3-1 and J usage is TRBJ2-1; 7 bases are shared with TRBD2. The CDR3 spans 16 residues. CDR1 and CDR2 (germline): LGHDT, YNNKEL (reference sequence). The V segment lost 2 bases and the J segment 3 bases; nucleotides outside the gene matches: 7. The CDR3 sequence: CASSQSLGTNYNEQFF. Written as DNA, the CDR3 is TGTGCCAGCAGCCAATCCCTAGGGACTAACTACAATGAGCAGTTCTTC.

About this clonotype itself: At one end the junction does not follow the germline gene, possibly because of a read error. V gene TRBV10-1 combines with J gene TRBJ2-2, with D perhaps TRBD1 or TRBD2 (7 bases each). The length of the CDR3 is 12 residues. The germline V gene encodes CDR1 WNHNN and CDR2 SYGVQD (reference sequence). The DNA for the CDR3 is TGCGCAAGCAGGGGGGGGACCGGGGAGCTGTTTTTT. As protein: CASRGGTGELFF.

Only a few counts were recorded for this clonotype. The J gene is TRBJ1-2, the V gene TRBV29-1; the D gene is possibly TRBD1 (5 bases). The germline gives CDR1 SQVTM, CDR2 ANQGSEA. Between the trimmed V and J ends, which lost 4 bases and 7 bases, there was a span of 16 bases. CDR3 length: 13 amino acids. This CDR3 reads CSVVWQGEPGYTF. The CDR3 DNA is TGCAGCGTTGTTTGGCAGGGAGAACCTGGCTACACCTTC.

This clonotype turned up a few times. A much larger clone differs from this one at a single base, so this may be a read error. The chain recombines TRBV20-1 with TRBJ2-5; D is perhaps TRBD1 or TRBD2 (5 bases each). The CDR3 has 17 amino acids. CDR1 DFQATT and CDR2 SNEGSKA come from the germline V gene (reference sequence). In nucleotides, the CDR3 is TGCTGTGCTAGAGGGGACCGACCTAGGGAGATGGGGGAGACCCAGTACTTC. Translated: CCARGDRPREMGETQYF.

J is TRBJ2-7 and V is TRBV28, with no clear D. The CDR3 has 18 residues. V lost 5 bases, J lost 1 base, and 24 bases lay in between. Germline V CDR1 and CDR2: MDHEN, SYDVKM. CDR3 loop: CASSRRDEVHLFSYEQYV. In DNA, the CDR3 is TGTGCCAGCAGTAGAAGAGACGAGGTCCACCTTTTTTCCTACGAGCAGTACGTC.

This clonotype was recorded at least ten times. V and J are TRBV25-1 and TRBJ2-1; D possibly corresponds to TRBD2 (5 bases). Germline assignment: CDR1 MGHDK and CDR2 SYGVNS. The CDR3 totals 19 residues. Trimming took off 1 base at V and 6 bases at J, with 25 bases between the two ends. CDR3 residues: CASSELGDSETPSGNEQFF. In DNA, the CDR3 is TGTGCCAGCAGTGAATTGGGTGATAGCGAGACCCCTTCGGGCAATGAGCAGTTCTTC.

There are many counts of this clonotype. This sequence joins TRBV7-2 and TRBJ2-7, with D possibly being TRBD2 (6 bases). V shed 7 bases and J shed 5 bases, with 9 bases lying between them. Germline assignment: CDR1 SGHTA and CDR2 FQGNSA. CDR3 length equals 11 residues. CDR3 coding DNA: TGTGCCAGCATGCGGGGTAACGAGCAGTACGTC. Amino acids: CASMRGNEQYV.

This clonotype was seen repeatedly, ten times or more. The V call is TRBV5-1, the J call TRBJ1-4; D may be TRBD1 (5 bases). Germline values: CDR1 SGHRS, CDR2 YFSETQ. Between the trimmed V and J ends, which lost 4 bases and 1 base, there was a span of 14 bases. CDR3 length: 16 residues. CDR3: CASSNGRGVTNEKLFF. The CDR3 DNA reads TGCGCCAGCAGCAACGGACGGGGCGTAACTAATGAAAAACTGTTTTTT.

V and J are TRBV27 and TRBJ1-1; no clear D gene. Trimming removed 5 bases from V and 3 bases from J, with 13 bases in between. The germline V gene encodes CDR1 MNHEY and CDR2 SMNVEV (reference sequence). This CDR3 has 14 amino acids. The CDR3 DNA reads TGTGCCAGCAGTCCCTTTAACGCCTACACTGAAGCTTTCTTT. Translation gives CASSPFNAYTEAFF.

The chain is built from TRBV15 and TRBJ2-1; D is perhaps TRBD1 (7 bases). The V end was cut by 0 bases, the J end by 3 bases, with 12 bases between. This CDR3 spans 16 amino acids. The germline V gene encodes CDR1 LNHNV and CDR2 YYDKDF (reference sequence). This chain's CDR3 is CATSRDRGTVYNEQFF. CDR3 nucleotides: TGTGCCACCAGCAGAGATCGGGGGACAGTCTACAATGAGCAGTTCTTC.

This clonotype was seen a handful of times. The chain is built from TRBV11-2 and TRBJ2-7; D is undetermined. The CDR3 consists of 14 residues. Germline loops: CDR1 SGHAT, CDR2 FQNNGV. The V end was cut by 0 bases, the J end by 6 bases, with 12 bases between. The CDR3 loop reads CASSLDRRLGEQYV. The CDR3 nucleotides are TGTGCCAGCAGCTTAGATCGCAGGTTGGGCGAGCAGTACGTC.

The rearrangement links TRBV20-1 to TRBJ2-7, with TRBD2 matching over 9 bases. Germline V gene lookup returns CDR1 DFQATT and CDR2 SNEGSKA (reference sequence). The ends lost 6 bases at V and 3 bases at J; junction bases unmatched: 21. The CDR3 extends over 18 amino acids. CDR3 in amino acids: CSATPHGQYLAGSYEQYF. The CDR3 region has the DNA TGCAGTGCCACCCCTCATGGACAATATCTAGCGGGAAGCTACGAGCAGTACTTC.

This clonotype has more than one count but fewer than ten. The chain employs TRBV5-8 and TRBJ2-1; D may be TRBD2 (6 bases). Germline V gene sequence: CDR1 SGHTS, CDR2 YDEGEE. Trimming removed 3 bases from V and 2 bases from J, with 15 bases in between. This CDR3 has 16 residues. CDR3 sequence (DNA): TGTGCCAGCAGCTCCAGGTTAGCGGAGCCCTACAATGAGCAGTTCTTC. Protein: CASSSRLAEPYNEQFF.

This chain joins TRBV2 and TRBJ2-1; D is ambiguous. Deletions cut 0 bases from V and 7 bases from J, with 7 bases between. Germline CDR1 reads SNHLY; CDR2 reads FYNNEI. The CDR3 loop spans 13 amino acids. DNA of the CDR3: TGTGCCAGCAGTGAAGCGGGAATAAATGAGCAGTTCTTC. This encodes CASSEAGINEQFF.

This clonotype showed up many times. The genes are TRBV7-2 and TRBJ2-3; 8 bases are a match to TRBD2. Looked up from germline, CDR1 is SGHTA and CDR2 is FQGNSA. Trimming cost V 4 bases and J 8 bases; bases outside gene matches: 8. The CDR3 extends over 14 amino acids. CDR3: CASSSDGGASTQYF. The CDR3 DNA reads TGTGCCAGCAGCTCAGACGGGGGGGCAAGTACGCAGTATTTT.

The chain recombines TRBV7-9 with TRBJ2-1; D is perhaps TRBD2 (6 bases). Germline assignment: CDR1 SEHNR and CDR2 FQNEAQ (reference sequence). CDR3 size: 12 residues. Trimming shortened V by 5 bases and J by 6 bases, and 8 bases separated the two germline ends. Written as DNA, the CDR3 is TGTGCCAGCAGCACGGGACTCAATGAGCAGTTCTTC. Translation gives CASSTGLNEQFF.

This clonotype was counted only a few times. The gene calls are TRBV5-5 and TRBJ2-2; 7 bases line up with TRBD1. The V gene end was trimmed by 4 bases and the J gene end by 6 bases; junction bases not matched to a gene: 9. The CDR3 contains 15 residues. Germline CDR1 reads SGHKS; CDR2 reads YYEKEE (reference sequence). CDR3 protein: CASSPGTAAAGELFF. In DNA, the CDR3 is TGTGCCAGCAGCCCCGGGACAGCAGCGGCCGGGGAGCTGTTTTTT. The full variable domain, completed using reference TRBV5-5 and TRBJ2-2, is DAGVTQSPTHLIKTRGQQVTLRCSPISGHKSVSWYQQVLGQGPQFIFQYYEKEERGRGNFPDRFSARQFPNYSSELNVNALLLGDSALYLCASSPGTAAAGELFFGEGSRLTVL.

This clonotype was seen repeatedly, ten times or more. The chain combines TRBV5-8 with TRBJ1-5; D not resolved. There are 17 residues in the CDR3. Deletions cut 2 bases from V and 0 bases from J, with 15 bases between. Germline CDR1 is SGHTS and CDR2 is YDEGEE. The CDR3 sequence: CASSFRVWAYSNQPQHF. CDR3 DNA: TGTGCCAGCAGCTTTAGGGTCTGGGCCTATAGCAATCAGCCCCAGCATTTT.